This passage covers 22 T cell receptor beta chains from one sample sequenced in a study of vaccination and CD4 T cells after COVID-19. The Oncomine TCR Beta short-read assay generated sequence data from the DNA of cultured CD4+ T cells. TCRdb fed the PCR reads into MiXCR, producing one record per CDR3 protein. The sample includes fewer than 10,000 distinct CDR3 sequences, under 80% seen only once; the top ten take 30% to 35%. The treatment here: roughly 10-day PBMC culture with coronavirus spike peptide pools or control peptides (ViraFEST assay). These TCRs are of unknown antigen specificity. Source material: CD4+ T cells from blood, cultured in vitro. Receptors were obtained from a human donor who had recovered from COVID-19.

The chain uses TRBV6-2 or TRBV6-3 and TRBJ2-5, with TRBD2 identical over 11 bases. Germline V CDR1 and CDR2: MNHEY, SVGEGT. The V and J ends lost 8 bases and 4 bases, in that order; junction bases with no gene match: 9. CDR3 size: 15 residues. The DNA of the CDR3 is TGTGCCAGCTCGAACCCCACTAGCGGGGGAGAGACCCAGTACTTC. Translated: CASSNPTSGGETQYF.

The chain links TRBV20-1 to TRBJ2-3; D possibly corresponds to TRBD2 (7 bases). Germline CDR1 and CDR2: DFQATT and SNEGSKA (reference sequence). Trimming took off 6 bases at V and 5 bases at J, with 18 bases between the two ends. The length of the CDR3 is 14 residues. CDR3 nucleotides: TGCAGTGCCCAAAAAGGGGGGGCTGGAGATACGCAGTATTTT. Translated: CSAQKGGAGDTQYF.

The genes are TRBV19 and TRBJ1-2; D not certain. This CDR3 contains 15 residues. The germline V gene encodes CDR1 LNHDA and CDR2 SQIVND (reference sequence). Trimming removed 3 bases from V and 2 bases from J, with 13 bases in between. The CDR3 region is CASSIAPLGNYGYTF. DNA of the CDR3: TGTGCCAGTAGTATCGCCCCTCTCGGAAACTATGGCTACACCTTC.

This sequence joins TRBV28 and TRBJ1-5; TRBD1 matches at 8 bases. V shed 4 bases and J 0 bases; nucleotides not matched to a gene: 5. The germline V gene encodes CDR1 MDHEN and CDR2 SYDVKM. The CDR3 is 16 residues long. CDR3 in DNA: TGTGCCAGCAGTTGGCAGGGACAGGTTAGCAATCAGCCCCAGCATTTT. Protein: CASSWQGQVSNQPQHF.

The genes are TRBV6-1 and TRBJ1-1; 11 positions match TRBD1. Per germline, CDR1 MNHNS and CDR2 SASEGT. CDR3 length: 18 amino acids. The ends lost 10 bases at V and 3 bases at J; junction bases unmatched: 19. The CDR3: CATKGQGEWGEPDTEAFF. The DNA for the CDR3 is TGTGCCACCAAGGGACAGGGGGAGTGGGGTGAACCGGACACTGAAGCTTTCTTT.

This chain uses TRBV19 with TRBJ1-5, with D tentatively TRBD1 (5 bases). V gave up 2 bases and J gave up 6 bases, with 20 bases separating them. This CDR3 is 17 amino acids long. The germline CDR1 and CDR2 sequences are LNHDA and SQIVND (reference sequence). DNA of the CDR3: TGTGCCAGTAGTATATCAAGAGGGACGGGGACCTTTCAGCCCCAGCATTTT. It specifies CASSISRGTGTFQPQHF.

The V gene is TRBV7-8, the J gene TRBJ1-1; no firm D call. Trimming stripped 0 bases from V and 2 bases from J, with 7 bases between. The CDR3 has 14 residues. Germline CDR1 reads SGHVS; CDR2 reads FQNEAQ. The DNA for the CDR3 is TGTGCCAGCAGCTTAGCGGTGGGTAACACTGAAGCTTTCTTT. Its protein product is CASSLAVGNTEAFF.

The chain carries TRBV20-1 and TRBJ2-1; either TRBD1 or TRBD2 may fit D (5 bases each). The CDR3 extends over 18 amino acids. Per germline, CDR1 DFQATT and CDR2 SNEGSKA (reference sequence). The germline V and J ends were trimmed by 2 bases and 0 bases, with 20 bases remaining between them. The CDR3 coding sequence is TGCAGTGCTAGATCCAGGAGGACATCAAAGAGCTCCTACAATGAGCAGTTCTTC. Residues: CSARSRRTSKSSYNEQFF.

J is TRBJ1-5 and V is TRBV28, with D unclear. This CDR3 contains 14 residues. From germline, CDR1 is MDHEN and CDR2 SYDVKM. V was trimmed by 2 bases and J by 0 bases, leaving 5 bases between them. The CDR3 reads CASSLVYSNQPQHF. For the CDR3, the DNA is TGTGCCAGCAGTTTAGTCTATAGCAATCAGCCCCAGCATTTT.

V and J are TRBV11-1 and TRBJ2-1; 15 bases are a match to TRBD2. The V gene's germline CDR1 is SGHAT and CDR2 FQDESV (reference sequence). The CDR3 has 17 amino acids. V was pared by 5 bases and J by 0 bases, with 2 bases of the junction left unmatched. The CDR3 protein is CASSGLAGGSSYNEQFF. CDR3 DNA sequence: TGTGCCAGCAGCGGACTAGCGGGGGGGAGCTCCTACAATGAGCAGTTCTTC.

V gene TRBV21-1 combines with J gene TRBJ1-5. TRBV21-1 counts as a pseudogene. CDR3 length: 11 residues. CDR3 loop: CASNTSQPQHF. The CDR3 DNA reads TGTGCCAGTAACACTAGTCAGCCCCAGCATTTT.

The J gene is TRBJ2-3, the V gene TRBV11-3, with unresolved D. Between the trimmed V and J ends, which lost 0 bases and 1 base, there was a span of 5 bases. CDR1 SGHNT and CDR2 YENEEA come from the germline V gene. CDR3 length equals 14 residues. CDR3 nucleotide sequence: TGTGCCAGCAGCTTAGAGGATGGCACAGATACGCAGTATTTT. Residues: CASSLEDGTDTQYF. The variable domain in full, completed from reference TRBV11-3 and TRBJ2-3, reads EAGVVQSPRYKIIEKKQPVAFWCNPISGHNTLYWYLQNLGQGPELLIRYENEEAVDDSQLPKDRFSAERLKGVDSTLKIQPAELGDSAVYLCASSLEDGTDTQYFGPGTRLTVL.

The chain's CDR3 is CASSFGLRMNTEAFF. For the CDR3, the DNA is TGCGCCAGCAGCTTCGGTCTGAGGATGAACACTGAAGCTTTCTTT. The V call is TRBV5-1, the J call TRBJ1-1; D is unresolved. Germline V CDR1 and CDR2: SGHRS, YFSETQ. This CDR3 spans 15 amino acids. Trimming took off 2 bases at V and 0 bases at J, with 11 bases between the two ends.

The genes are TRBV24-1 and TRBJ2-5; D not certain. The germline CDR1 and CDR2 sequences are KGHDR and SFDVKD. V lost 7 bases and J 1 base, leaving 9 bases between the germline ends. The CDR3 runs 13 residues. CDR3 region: CATSQRFQETQYF. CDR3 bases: TGTGCCACCAGCCAGCGTTTCCAAGAGACCCAGTACTTC.

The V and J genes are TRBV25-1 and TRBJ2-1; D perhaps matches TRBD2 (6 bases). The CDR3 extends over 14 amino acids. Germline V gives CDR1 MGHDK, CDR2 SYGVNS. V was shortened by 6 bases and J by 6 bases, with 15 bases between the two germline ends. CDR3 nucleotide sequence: TGTGCCAGCAGCCCTGTTCTAGCGATCAATGAGCAGTTCTTC. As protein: CASSPVLAINEQFF.

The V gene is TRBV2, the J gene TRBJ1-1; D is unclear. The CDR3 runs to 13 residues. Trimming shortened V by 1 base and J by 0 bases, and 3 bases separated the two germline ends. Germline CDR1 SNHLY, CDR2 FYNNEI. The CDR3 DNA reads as TGTGCCAGCAGTGAAGAGCTGAACACTGAAGCTTTCTTT. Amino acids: CASSEELNTEAFF.

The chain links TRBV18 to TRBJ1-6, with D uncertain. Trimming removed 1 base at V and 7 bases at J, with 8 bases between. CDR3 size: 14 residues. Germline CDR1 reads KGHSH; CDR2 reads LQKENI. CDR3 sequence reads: CASSPRGDNSPLHF. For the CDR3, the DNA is TGTGCCAGCTCACCACGGGGAGACAATTCACCCCTCCACTTT.

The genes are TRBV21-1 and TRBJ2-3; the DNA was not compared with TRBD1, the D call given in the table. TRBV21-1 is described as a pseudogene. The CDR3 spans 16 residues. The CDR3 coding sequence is TGTGCCAGCAGCAAAAGAGGGGGACAGAATTCTGATACGCAGTATTTT. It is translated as CASSKRGGQNSDTQYF.

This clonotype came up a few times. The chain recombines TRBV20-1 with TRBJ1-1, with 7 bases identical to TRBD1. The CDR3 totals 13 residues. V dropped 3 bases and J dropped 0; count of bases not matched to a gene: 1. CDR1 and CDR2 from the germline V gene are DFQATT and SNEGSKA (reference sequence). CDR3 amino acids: CSARDRMNTEAFF. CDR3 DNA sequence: TGCAGTGCTAGGGACAGGATGAACACTGAAGCTTTCTTT.

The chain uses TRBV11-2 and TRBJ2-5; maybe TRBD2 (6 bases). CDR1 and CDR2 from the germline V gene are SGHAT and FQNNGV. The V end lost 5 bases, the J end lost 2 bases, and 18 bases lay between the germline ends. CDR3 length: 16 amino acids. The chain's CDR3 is CASSTTVLAVQETQYF. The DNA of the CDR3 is TGTGCCAGCAGCACCACGGTCTTAGCGGTACAAGAGACCCAGTACTTC.

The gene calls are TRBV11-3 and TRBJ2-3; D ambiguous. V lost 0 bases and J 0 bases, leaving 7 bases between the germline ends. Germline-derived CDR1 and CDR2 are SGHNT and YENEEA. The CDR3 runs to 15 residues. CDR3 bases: TGTGCCAGCAGCTTAGAAGGCTACAGCACAGATACGCAGTATTTT. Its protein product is CASSLEGYSTDTQYF.

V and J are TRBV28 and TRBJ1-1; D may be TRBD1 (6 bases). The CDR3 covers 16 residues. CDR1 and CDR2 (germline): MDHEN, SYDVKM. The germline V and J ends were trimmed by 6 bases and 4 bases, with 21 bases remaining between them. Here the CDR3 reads CASSSRVGAQGTEAFF. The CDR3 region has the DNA TGTGCCAGCAGCTCCCGGGTGGGGGCCCAAGGCACTGAAGCTTTCTTT.